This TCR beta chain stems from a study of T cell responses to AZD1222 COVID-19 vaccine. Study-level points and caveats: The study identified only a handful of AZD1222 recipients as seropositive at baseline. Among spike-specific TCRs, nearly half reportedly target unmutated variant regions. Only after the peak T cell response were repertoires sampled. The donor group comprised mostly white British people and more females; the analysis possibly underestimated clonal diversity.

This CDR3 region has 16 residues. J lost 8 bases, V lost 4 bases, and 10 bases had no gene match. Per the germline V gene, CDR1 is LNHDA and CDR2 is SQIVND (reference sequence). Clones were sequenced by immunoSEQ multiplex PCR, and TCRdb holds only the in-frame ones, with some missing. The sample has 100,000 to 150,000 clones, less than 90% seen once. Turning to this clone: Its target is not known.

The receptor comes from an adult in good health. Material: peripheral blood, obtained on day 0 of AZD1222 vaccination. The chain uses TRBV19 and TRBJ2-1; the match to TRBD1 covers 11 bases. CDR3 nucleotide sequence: TGTGCCAGTAGTAGGGCCGGGACAGGGGGACGGTATGAGCAGTTCTTC. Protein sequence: CASSRAGTGGRYEQFF.